The 10 T cell receptor beta chains below were found in one sample sequenced in a study of beta chain features in type 1 diabetes. The sequenced template was cDNA made from the entire isolated RNA. The protocol was immunoSEQ multiplex PCR, while the TCRdb copy is restricted to in-frame clones and leaves out a portion. The sample contains some 150,000 clones, approximately 10% of which appear only once. The sample was central memory CD4+ T cells from blood. These receptors were taken from a woman aged 35 to 49 in good health.

In this sample, this clone turned up a few times. The rearrangement uses TRBV19 and TRBJ2-3; tentative D call: TRBD2 (6 bases). Per the germline V gene, CDR1 is LNHDA and CDR2 is SQIVND (reference sequence). V was shortened by 6 bases and J by 4 bases, with 14 bases between the two germline ends. The CDR3 loop spans 14 amino acids. The CDR3 nucleotides read TGTGCCAGTAGCCTGGGACTGGGGCCAGATACGCAGTATTTT. Protein product: CASSLGLGPDTQYF.

This clone was counted only a few times. The CDR3 DNA reads as TGTGCCAGAGACACGAGGAACACTGAAGCTTTCTTT. This sequence encodes CARDTRNTEAFF. The rearrangement links TRBV2 to TRBJ1-1; D not resolved. Trimming removed 9 bases from V and 1 base from J, with 9 bases in between. This CDR3 region has 12 residues. Per the germline V gene, CDR1 is SNHLY and CDR2 is FYNNEI.

This clone was counted only a few times. The chain recombines TRBV7-2 with TRBJ1-1; D remains ambiguous. CDR1 is SGHTA and CDR2 is FQGNSA in the germline V gene. V lost 5 bases and J lost 4, with 14 bases in between. The CDR3 runs 14 residues. CDR3 sequence: CASSPSWAVTEAFF. CDR3 DNA: TGTGCCAGCAGCCCCTCGTGGGCAGTCACTGAAGCTTTCTTT.

This rearrangement joins TRBV6-6 to TRBJ2-3, with 12 bases identical to TRBD2. The CDR3 is 13 amino acids. Germline V gene sequence: CDR1 MNHNY, CDR2 SVGAGI (reference sequence). V dropped 10 bases and J dropped 4; count of bases not matched to a gene: 3. Here the CDR3 reads CAIASGGADTQYF. In DNA, the CDR3 is TGTGCCATCGCTAGCGGGGGGGCAGATACGCAGTATTTT.

This chain uses TRBV5-1 with TRBJ2-7; TRBD1 matches at 10 bases. The V segment lost 4 bases and the J segment 3 bases; nucleotides outside the gene matches: 7. The CDR3 contains 15 residues. In germline, CDR1 is SGHRS, CDR2 YFSETQ. CDR3 in DNA: TGCGCCAGCAGCCCGGGACAGGGGTGGGACTACGAGCAGTACTTC. Its translation: CASSPGQGWDYEQYF.

The gene calls are TRBV7-9 and TRBJ2-7; TRBD2 agrees at 9 bases. This CDR3 is built from 16 residues. Losses at the gene ends were 3 bases for V and 1 base for J; bases not matched to a gene: 7. Germline lookup yields CDR1 SEHNR and CDR2 FQNEAQ (reference sequence). The CDR3 bases are TGTGCCAGCAGCTTCCCAGCGGGGGGAAAATCCTACGAGCAGTACTTC. Amino acid sequence: CASSFPAGGKSYEQYF.

The CDR3 loop reads CASSPRGNTDTQYF. DNA of the CDR3: TGTGCCAGCAGTCCCAGAGGCAACACAGATACGCAGTATTTT. The gene calls are TRBV27 and TRBJ2-3; D is uncertain. V lost 5 bases, J lost 2 bases, and 11 bases lay in between. The CDR3 extends over 14 amino acids. Germline CDR1 reads MNHEY; CDR2 reads SMNVEV (reference sequence).

This chain uses TRBV5-8 with TRBJ2-5; 9 positions match TRBD1. Germline trimming cut 4 bases from V and 4 bases from J; bases unmatched to any gene: 8. Germline CDR1 SGHTS, CDR2 YDEGEE. The CDR3 runs 15 residues. The CDR3 loop is CASSDGTGLSETQYF. CDR3 bases: TGTGCCAGCAGCGACGGGACAGGGTTGTCAGAGACCCAGTACTTC.

The chain has TRBV18 and TRBJ1-5; 8 nucleotides agree with TRBD1. The CDR3 contains 15 residues. Trimming at V came to 3 bases and at J to 4 bases, leaving 5 bases not matched to a gene. Germline V lookup: CDR1 KGHSH, CDR2 LQKENI. This CDR3 is CASSPGQAPNQPQHF. For the CDR3, the DNA is TGTGCCAGCTCACCGGGACAGGCTCCAAATCAGCCCCAGCATTTT.

This clone showed up just a few times. The chain carries TRBV6-6 and TRBJ1-1; perhaps TRBD1 as D (6 bases). CDR3 length equals 15 residues. Germline CDR1 MNHNY, CDR2 SVGAGI (reference sequence). V was trimmed by 7 bases and J by 4 bases, leaving 19 bases between them. The CDR3 DNA is TGTGCCAGCAACCCTAGGCAGGGGCATGGCACTGAAGCTTTCTTT. Protein product: CASNPRQGHGTEAFF.